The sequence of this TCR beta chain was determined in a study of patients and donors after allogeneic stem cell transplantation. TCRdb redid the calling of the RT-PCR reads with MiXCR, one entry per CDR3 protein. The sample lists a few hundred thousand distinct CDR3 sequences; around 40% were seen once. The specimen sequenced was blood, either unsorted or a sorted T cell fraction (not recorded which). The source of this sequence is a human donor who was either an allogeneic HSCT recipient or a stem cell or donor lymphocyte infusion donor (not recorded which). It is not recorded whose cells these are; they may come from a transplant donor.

CDR3 coding DNA: TGTGCCAGCAGCCTTAGACTGACCTTATCACCAGATACGCAGTATTTT. This gives the protein CASSLRLTLSPDTQYF. The chain joins TRBV5-5 to TRBJ2-3, with D unresolved. Trimming took 4 bases from V and 4 from J, leaving 19 bases between them. From germline, CDR1 is SGHKS and CDR2 YYEKEE (reference sequence). The CDR3 is made up of 16 amino acids. Variable domain in full (rest from reference TRBV5-5 and TRBJ2-3): DAGVTQSPTHLIKTRGQQVTLRCSPISGHKSVSWYQQVLGQGPQFIFQYYEKEERGRGNFPDRFSARQFPNYSSELNVNALLLGDSALYLCASSLRLTLSPDTQYFGPGTRLTVL.